These 5 T cell receptor beta chains share one sample of origin, sequenced in a study of T cell responses to AZD1222 COVID-19 vaccine. The data were produced by immunoSEQ multiplex PCR, yet TCRdb's version contains in-frame clones alone and is incomplete. The sample carries 150,000 to 200,000 clones, almost 95% recorded once. Material: peripheral blood, obtained on day 0 of AZD1222 vaccination. The origin of the receptors is an adult in good health.

The chain has TRBV19 and TRBJ2-7; a possible D gene is TRBD2 (5 bases). Trimming removed 3 bases from V and 0 bases from J, with 9 bases in between. CDR1 and CDR2 from the germline V gene are LNHDA and SQIVND (reference sequence). CDR3 size: 14 residues. The CDR3 DNA follows: TGTGCCAGTAGTATCACGGGGAGCTCCTACGAGCAGTACTTC. Translation: CASSITGSSYEQYF.

The chain has TRBV5-1 and TRBJ2-3; TRBD1 might be the D (6 bases). This CDR3 contains 14 residues. Trimming left V 4 bases short and J 5 bases short, with 14 bases between. Germline-derived CDR1 and CDR2 are SGHRS and YFSETQ. This CDR3 reads CASSPGRGGDTQYF. The CDR3 region has the DNA TGCGCCAGCAGCCCTGGGAGAGGGGGAGATACGCAGTATTTT.

V usage is TRBV6-1 and J usage is TRBJ2-7; D remains ambiguous. Trimming removed 3 bases at V and 1 base at J, with 13 bases between. CDR1 and CDR2 from the germline V gene are MNHNS and SASEGT. The CDR3 spans 15 residues. The CDR3: CASSDGSVPSYEQYV. CDR3 nucleotides: TGTGCCAGCAGTGACGGCAGCGTACCTTCCTACGAGCAGTACGTC.

V and J are TRBV3-1 (or the pseudogene TRBV3-2) and TRBJ1-6, with D unclear. Trimming shortened V by 0 bases and J by 14 bases, and 14 bases separated the two germline ends. The CDR3 length is 14 residues. CDR1 is LGHDT and CDR2 is YNNKEL in the germline V gene (reference sequence). The CDR3 loop is CASSQDDAIQALHF. As DNA, the CDR3 is TGTGCCAGCAGCCAAGATGACGCAATTCAGGCCCTCCACTTT.

The chain combines TRBV5-4 with TRBJ2-3; TRBD2 matches 15 bases. Unmatched junction bases numbered 7, after V lost 4 bases and J lost 7 bases. Per germline, CDR1 SGHNT and CDR2 YYREEE (reference sequence). The CDR3 loop spans 16 amino acids. The CDR3 DNA follows: TGTGCCAGCAGCATTGGGACTAGCGGGGGGTTAAATACGCAGTATTTT. It encodes CASSIGTSGGLNTQYF.